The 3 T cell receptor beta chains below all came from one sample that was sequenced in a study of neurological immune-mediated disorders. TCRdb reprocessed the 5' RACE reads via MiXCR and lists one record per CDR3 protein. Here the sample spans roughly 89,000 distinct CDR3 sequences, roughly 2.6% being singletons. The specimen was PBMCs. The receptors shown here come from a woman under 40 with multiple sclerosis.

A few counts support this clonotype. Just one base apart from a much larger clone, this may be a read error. The CDR3 DNA is TGTGCCACCAGTGATCCTAGCGGGAGCGGAGATAAGCAGTATTTT. This sequence encodes CATSDPSGSGDKQYF. The chain joins TRBV24-1 to TRBJ2-3; 10 nucleotides agree with TRBD2. Germline-derived CDR1 and CDR2 are KGHDR and SFDVKD. The CDR3 is made up of 15 amino acids.

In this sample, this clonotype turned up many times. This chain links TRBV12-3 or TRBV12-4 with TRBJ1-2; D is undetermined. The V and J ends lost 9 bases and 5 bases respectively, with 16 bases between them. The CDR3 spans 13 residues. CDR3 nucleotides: TGTGCCAGTTCCCGAGGGAGCTATTATGGCTACACCTTC. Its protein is CASSRGSYYGYTF.

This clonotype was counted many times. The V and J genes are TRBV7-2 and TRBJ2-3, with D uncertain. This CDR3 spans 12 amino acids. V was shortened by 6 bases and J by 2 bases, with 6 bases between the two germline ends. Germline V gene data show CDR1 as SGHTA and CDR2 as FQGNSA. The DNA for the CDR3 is TGTGCCAGCAGTCAGTACACAGATACGCAGTATTTT. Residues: CASSQYTDTQYF.